Sequencing of this T cell receptor (beta chain) was carried out in a study of tumor-infiltrating lymphocytes in oesophageal squamous cell carcinoma. Regarding this clonotype: In this CDR3 the conserved last residue, phenylalanine or tryptophan, is missing, so a read error is likely. The limits of the CDR3 on the DNA are not certain, so only TCRdb's listed CDR3 is given.

A single record per CDR3 protein comes from TCRdb applying MiXCR to the PCR reads. This sample has roughly 23,000 distinct CDR3 sequences; about a third occur once, and the top ten carry roughly 19%. The length of the CDR3 is 17 amino acids, counting both ends. From germline, CDR1 is MDHEN and CDR2 SYDVKM. Source material: esophageal tumor tissue. The chain recombines TRBV28 with TRBJ2-3; the table calls TRBD1, which could not be checked here. The receptor was derived from a female donor with esophageal squamous cell carcinoma. The CDR3 reads CASSLLLQTGDGYTFGS.